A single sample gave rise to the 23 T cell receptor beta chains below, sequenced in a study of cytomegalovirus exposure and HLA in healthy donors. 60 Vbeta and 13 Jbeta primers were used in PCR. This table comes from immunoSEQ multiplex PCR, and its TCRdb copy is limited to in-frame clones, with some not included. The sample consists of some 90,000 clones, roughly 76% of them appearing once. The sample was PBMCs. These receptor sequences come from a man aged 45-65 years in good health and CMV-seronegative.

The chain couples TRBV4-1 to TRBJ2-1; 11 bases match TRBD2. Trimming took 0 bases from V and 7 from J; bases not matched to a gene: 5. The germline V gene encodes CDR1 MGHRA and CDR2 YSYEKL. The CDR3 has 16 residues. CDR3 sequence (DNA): TGCGCCAGCAGCCAAGAAGGAGGACTAGCGGGTAATGAGCAGTTCTTC. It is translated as CASSQEGGLAGNEQFF.

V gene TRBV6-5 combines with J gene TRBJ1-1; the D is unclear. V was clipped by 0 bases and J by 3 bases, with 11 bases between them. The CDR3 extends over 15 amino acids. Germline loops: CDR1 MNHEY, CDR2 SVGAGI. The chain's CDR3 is CASSYSNYGDTEAFF. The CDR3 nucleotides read TGTGCCAGCAGTTACTCGAATTACGGAGACACTGAAGCTTTCTTT.

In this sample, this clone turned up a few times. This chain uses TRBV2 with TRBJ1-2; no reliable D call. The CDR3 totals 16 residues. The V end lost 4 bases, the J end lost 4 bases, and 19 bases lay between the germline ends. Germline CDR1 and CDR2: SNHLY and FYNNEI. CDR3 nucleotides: TGTGCCAGCAGTGCCACATTTCCCCCCAGGATCTATGGCTACACCTTC. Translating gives CASSATFPPRIYGYTF.

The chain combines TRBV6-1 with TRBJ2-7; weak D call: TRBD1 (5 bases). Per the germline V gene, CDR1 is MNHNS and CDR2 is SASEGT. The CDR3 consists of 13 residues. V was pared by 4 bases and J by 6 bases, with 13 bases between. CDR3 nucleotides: TGTGCCAGCAGTGTTGTGGACACCCTCGAGCAGTACTTC. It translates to CASSVVDTLEQYF.

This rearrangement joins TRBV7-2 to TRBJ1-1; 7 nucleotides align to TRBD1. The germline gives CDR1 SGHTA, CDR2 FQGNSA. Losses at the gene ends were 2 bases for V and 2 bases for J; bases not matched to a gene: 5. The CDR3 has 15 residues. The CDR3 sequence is CASSLPWDSNTEAFF. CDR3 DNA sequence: TGTGCCAGCAGCTTACCCTGGGACAGCAACACTGAAGCTTTCTTT. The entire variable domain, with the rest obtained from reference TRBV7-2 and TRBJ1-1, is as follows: GAGVSQSPSNKVTEKGKDVELRCDPISGHTALYWYRQSLGQGLEFLIYFQGNSAPDKSGLPSDRFSAERTGGSVSTLTIQRTQQEDSAVYLCASSLPWDSNTEAFFGQGTRLTVV.

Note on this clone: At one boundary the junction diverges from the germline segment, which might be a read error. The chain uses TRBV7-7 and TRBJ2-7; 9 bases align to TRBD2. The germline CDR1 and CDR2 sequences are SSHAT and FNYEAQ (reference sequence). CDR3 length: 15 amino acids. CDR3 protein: CASSAGLAGVYEQYF. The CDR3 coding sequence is TGTGCTAGCAGCGCGGGACTAGCTGGGGTCTACGAGCAGTACTTC.

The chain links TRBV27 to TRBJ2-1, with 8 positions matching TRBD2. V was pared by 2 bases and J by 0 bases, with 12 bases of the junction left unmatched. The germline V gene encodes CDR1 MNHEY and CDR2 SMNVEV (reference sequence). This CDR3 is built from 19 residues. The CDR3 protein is CASSLEAQLAGSSYNEQFF. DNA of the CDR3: TGTGCCAGCAGTTTAGAAGCCCAATTAGCGGGGTCCTCCTACAATGAGCAGTTCTTC.

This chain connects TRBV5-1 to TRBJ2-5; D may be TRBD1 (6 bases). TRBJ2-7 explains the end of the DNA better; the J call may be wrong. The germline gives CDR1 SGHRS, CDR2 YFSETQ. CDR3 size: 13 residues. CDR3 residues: CASRTDSRYEQYF. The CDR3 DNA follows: TGCGCCAGCCGAACGGACAGCCGCTACGAGCAGTACTTC.

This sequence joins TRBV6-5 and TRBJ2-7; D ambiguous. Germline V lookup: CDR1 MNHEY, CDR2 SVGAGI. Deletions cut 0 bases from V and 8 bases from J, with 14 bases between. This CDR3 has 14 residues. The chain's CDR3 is CASSYSSRVSKQYF. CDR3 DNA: TGTGCCAGCAGTTACTCGAGTCGAGTTAGCAAGCAGTACTTC.

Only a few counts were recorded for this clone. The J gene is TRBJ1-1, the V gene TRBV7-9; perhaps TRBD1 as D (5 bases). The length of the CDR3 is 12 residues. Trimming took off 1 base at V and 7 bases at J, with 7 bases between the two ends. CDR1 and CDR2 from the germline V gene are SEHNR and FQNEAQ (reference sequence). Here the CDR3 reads CASSLGTREAFF. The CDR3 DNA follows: TGTGCCAGCAGCTTAGGGACACGTGAAGCTTTCTTT.

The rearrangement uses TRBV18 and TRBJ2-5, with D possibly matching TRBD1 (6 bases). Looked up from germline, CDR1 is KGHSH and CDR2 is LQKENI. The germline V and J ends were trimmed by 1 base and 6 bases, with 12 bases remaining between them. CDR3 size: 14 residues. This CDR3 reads CASSPQDSVKTQYF. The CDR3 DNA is TGTGCCAGCTCACCACAGGACAGCGTAAAGACCCAGTACTTC. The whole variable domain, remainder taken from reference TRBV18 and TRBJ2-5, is NAGVMQNPRHLVRRRGQEARLRCSPMKGHSHVYWYRQLPEEGLKFMVYLQKENIIDESGMPKERFSAEFPKEGPSILRIQQVVRGDSAAYFCASSPQDSVKTQYFGPGTRLLVL.

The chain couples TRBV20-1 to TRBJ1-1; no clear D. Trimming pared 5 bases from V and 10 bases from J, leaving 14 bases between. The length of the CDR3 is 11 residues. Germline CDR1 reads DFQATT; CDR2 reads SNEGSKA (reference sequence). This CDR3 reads CSAPREGRAFF. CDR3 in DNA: TGCAGTGCTCCCCGGGAGGGTAGAGCTTTCTTT.

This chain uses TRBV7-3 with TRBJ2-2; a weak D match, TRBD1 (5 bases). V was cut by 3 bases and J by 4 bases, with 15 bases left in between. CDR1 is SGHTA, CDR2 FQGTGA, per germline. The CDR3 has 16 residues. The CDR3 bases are TGTGCCAGCAGCTTTACAGGCGGATTGGGCACCGGGGAGCTGTTTTTT. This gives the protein CASSFTGGLGTGELFF.

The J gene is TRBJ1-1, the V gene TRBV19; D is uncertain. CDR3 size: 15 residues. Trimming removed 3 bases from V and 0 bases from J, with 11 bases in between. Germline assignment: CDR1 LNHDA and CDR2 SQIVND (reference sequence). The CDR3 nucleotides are TGTGCCAGTAGTATGGGAGGACGGGTGAACACTGAAGCTTTCTTT. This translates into CASSMGGRVNTEAFF.

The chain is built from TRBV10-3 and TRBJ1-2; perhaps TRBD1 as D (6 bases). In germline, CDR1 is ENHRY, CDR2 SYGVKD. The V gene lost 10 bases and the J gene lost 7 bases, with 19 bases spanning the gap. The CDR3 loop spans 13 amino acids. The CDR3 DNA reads TGTGCCACGCAAGACAGGTTATCCCCTGGCTACACCTTC. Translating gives CATQDRLSPGYTF.

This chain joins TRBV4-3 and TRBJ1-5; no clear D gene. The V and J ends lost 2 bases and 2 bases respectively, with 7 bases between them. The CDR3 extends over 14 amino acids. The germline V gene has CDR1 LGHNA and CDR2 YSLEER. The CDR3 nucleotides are TGCGCCAGCAGCCAATCTTCTGGCAATCAGCCCCAGCATTTT. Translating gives CASSQSSGNQPQHF.

CDR3: CASSLPGGNTGELFF. The DNA of the CDR3 is TGCGCCAGCAGCTTGCCCGGAGGGAACACCGGGGAGCTGTTTTTT. The chain couples TRBV5-1 to TRBJ2-2; TRBD2 might be the D (5 bases). This CDR3 has 15 residues. Trimming took off 1 base at V and 1 base at J, with 8 bases between the two ends. CDR1 is SGHRS, CDR2 YFSETQ, per germline.

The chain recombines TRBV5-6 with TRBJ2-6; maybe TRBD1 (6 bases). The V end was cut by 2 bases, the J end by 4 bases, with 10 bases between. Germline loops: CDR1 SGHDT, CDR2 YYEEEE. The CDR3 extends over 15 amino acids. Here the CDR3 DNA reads TGTGCCAGCAGCTTTGGGACAACCGGGGCCAACGTCCTGACTTTC. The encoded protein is CASSFGTTGANVLTF.

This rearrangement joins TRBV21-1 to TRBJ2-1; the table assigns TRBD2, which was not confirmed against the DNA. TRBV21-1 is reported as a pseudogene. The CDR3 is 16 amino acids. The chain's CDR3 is CASSKEGAGTHNEQFF. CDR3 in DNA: TGTGCCAGCAGCAAAGAGGGAGCGGGGACTCACAATGAGCAGTTCTTC.

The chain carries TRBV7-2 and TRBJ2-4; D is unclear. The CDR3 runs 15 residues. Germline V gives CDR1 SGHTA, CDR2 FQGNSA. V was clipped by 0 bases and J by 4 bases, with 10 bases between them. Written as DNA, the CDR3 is TGTGCCAGCAGCTTAGCGAGCCAGGCAAAAAACATTCAGTACTTC. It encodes CASSLASQAKNIQYF.

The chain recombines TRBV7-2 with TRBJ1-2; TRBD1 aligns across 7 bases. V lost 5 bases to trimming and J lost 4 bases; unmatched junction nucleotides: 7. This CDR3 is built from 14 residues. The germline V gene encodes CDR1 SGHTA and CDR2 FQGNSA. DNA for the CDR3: TGTGCCAGCAGCCGACAGGGTGCTGGCTATGGCTACACCTTC. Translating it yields CASSRQGAGYGYTF. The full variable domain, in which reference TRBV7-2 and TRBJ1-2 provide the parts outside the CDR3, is GAGVSQSPSNKVTEKGKDVELRCDPISGHTALYWYRQSLGQGLEFLIYFQGNSAPDKSGLPSDRFSAERTGGSVSTLTIQRTQQEDSAVYLCASSRQGAGYGYTFGSGTRLTVV.

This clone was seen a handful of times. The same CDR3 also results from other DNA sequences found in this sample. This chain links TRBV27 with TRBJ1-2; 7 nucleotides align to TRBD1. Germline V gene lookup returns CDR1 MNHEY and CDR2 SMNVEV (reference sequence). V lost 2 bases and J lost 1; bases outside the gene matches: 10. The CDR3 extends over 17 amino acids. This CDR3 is CASSLRTGVGYNYGYTF. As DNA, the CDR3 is TGTGCCAGCAGTTTAAGGACAGGTGTCGGATATAACTATGGCTACACCTTC.

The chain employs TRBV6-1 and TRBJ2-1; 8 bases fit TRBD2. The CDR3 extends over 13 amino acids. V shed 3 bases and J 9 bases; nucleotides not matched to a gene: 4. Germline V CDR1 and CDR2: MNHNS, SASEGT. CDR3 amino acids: CASSEREEGEQFF. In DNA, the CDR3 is TGTGCCAGCAGTGAGCGGGAGGAAGGTGAGCAGTTCTTC.